This is a list of T cell receptor beta chains from one sample in a study of response to subunit inactivated influenza vaccine. TCRdb ran MiXCR on the RT-PCR reads and lists one entry per CDR3 protein. Among some 850,000 distinct CDR3 sequences listed, less than 20% were seen once. The sample here was PBMCs from blood, taken 4 to 6 days after vaccination. The source of these receptors is a man between 50 and 59 years old who received an inactivated influenza vaccine. CDR3s include the opening cysteine and the closing phenylalanine or tryptophan. Each record gives: J gene, clone size, D gene, V gene, CDR3 DNA, CDR3 protein. A D gene is named only where the DNA matches it firmly. Not all rows give a size; the values are once, few, many and, for expanded clones, a class.

>TRBJ2-7|few|.|TRBV6-1
TGTGCCAGCACCCAGATGCAGGGCTCCTACGAGCAGTACTTC
CASTQMQGSYEQYF
>TRBJ1-5|many|.|TRBV28
TGTGCCAGCAGTTTTCCCCAGGTTAATCAGCCCCAGCATTTT
CASSFPQVNQPQHF
>TRBJ2-2|few|.|TRBV7-8
TGTGCCAGCAGCTCCATCCGGGCCGACACCGGGGAGCTGTTTTTT
CASSSIRADTGELFF
>TRBJ2-7|.|.|TRBV7-2
TGTGCCAGCAGCTTAGCTTGGCAGTCCTACGAGCAGTACTTC
CASSLAWQSYEQYF
>TRBJ1-2|few|TRBD1|TRBV7-2
TGTGCCAGCAGCTTGGACAGGTCGGGTGGCTACACCTTC
CASSLDRSGGYTF
>TRBJ2-3|many|TRBD2|TRBV7-2
TGTGCCAGCAGCTCTAGCGGGGGGCGCACAGATACGCAGTATTTT
CASSSSGGRTDTQYF
>TRBJ1-5|many|.|TRBV5-1
TGCGCCAGCAGCTTGGGCAGTGGCGGCAATCAGCCCCAGCATTTT
CASSLGSGGNQPQHF
>TRBJ2-2|.|TRBD2|TRBV20-1
TGCAGTGCCTTAGCGGGAGCGAACACCGGGGAGCTGTTTTTT
CSALAGANTGELFF
>TRBJ1-5|.|.|TRBV7-2
TGTGCCAGCAGCCTAGATAAAACGGGGCCCCAGCATTTT
CASSLDKTGPQHF
>TRBJ2-7|.|.|TRBV6-1
TGTGCCAGCAGTGACTGGGGAAGGACCCCCTACGAGCAGTACTTC
CASSDWGRTPYEQYF
>TRBJ2-3|many|TRBD1|TRBV29-1
TGCAGCGTCCGGACAGGGGGCGGCACAGATACGCAGTATTTT
CSVRTGGGTDTQYF
>TRBJ1-5|.|.|TRBV18
TGTGCCAGCTCAAACGGAGGGACCAATCAGCCCCAGCATTTT
CASSNGGTNQPQHF
>TRBJ2-4|.|.|TRBV6-6
TGTGCCAGCAGTCCTATCCAGAACATTCAGTACTTC
CASSPIQNIQYF
>TRBJ2-1|.|.|TRBV14
TGTGCCAGCAGCCGGTGGGCCTACAATGAGCAGTTCTTC
CASSRWAYNEQFF
>TRBJ2-7|.|TRBD1|TRBV20-1
TGCAGTGCTAGCAAGACAGGGGAGGCCTCCGAGCAGTACTTC
CSASKTGEASEQYF
>TRBJ2-7|.|.|TRBV9
TGTGCCAGCAGCGTAGTGGCTTCATCCTACGAGCAGTACTTC
CASSVVASSYEQYF
>TRBJ2-1|.|TRBD2|TRBV6-2/TRBV6-3
TGTGCCAGCAGTATGACTAGCACATACAATGAGCAGTTCTTC
CASSMTSTYNEQFF
>TRBJ2-2|.|.|TRBV6-1
TGTGCCACCGGATTCGGGGTAAACACCGGGGAGCTGTTTTTT
CATGFGVNTGELFF
>TRBJ2-7|.|.|TRBV5-5
TGTGCCAGCAGATTCTTACCCACTAGCTCCTACGAGCAGTACTTC
CASRFLPTSSYEQYF
>TRBJ1-3|.|TRBD1|TRBV12-3/TRBV12-4
TGTGCCAGCAGAGAGACAGGGACCGGAAACACCATATATTTT
CASRETGTGNTIYF
>TRBJ2-4|.|TRBD1|TRBV20-1
TGCAGTGCAACGACAGGGAAAGGGGCCAAAAACATTCAGTACTTC
CSATTGKGAKNIQYF
>TRBJ2-7|.|TRBD1|TRBV28
TGTGCCAGCAGTCCTTGGACAGGGGCCGAATACGAGCAGTACTTC
CASSPWTGAEYEQYF
>TRBJ2-1|few|TRBD2|TRBV6-1
TGTGCCAGCGGGAAACTAGCGGGAGAAAACAATGAGCAGTTCTTC
CASGKLAGENNEQFF
>TRBJ2-2|.|TRBD2|TRBV5-1
TGCGCCAGCAGCGTCAGACTAGCGGAGACCGGGGAGCTGTTTTTT
CASSVRLAETGELFF
>TRBJ2-1|.|.|TRBV5-1
TGCGCCACACAGGTTGACAGAGGTCACAATGAGCAGTTCTTC
CATQVDRGHNEQFF
>TRBJ2-1|few|TRBD2|TRBV12-3/TRBV12-4
TGTGCCAGCACCACCATAGCGGGACTAGCGGAGGGAGACTCCTACAATGAGCAGTTCTTC
CASTTIAGLAEGDSYNEQFF
>TRBJ1-3|.|.|TRBV11-2
TGTGCCAGCAGCTTATACGCCAGCTCTGGAAACACCATATATTTT
CASSLYASSGNTIYF